This T cell receptor beta chain was sequenced for a study of blood T cell repertoires in COVID-19. Across the study: Spain, Italy and the United States supplied samples that represented acute and convalescent COVID-19. From T cells, B-cell-depleted T cells, or PBMCs came the material, which was cDNA or gDNA.

TCRdb keeps only in-frame clones here, not all; method: immunoSEQ multiplex PCR. The table records 150,000 to 200,000 clones, about 86% of them present only once. The V gene end was trimmed by 4 bases and the J gene end by 8 bases; junction bases not matched to a gene: 8. Germline CDR1 is SGHDT and CDR2 is YYEEEE. The CDR3 consists of 14 residues. The sequenced material came from peripheral blood. The sequence was collected from an older woman with acute or convalescent COVID-19. This chain links TRBV5-6 with TRBJ1-4, with TRBD1 matching 7 bases. Here the CDR3 reads CASSIRQGGEKLFF. CDR3 sequence (DNA): TGTGCCAGCAGCATAAGACAGGGTGGCGAAAAACTGTTTTTT.